This TCR beta chain emerged from a study of radiotherapy plus CTLA-4 blockade in lung cancer (dated by TCRdb to the late 2010s). Broadly, across the study: Among enrolled patients, about 17% had an objective response and about 30% reached disease control. Study-level results and caveats: After treatment with radiotherapy and ipilimumab, TCR clones that came from tumors expanded in the peripheral blood. The strongest predictors of response were reported to be early dynamic shifts in blood T cell clones along with a rise in serum interferon-beta following radiation.

A remark on this clone: Its cognate antigen has yet to be identified. Base qualities are not at hand, and no much larger clone is one base apart.

In this study, focal radiation therapy paired with CTLA-4 blockade (ipilimumab) was tested in patients who had chemo-refractory metastatic non-small-cell lung cancer. Libraries were built with the immunoSEQ multiplex PCR assay. TCRdb took this table from immuneACCESS and kept in-frame rearrangements with V and J called. Such tables lack part of the clones; where checked against another copy, unresolved V genes explain under half of the gap, and the rest is unexplained. The sample table records about 87,000 clones; around 90% of these occur just once. Of the sample, roughly a sixth is held by the ten largest clones. The V end loses 1 base and the J end loses 2 bases, and a stretch of 13 bases separates them. Looking up the germline V gene yields CDR1 KGHSH and CDR2 LQKENI. The CDR3, cysteine through phenylalanine, is 16 amino acids long. The sequence is cut down to CDR3 DNA, 48 bases in frame from base 1.

This receptor chain uses TRBV18 and TRBJ2-3; the D region possibly corresponds to TRBD2 (5 bases align). This receptor was identified in a human donor with non-small cell lung cancer that progressed on radiotherapy plus ipilimumab. Source: peripheral blood, taken from a patient treated with radiotherapy plus ipilimumab. The DNA is TGTGCCAGCTCACCACAAAGCGGATCCCTCACAGATACGCAGTATTTT. It encodes CASSPQSGSLTDTQYF.